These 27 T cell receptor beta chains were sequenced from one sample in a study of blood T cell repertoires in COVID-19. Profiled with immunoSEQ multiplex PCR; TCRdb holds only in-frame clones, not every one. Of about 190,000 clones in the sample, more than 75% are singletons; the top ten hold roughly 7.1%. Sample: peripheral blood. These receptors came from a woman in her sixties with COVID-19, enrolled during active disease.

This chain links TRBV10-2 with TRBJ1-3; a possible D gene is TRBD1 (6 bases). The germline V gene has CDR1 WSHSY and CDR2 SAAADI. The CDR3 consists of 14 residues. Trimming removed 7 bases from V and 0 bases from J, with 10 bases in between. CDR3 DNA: TGCGCCAGCACTGGACAGATCTCTGGAAACACCATATATTTT. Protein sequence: CASTGQISGNTIYF.

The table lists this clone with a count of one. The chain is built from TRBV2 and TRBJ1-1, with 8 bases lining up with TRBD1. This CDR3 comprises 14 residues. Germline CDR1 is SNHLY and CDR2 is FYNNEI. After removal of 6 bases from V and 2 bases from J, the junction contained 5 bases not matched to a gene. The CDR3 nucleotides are TGTGCCAGCAGGACCGGACAGGGAAACACTGAAGCTTTCTTT. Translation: CASRTGQGNTEAFF.

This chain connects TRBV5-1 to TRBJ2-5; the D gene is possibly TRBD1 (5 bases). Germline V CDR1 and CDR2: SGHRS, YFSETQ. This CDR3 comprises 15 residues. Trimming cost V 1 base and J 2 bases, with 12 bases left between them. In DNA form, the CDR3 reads TGCGCCAGCAGCTTGATGCAGGGCCTACAAGAGACCCAGTACTTC. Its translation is CASSLMQGLQETQYF.

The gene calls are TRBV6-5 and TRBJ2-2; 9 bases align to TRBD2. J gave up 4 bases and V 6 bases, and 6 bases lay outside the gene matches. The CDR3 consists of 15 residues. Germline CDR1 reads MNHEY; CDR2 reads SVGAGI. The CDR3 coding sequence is TGTGCCAGCAGATCCGGGACTAGCTTCACCGGGGAGCTGTTTTTT. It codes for CASRSGTSFTGELFF.

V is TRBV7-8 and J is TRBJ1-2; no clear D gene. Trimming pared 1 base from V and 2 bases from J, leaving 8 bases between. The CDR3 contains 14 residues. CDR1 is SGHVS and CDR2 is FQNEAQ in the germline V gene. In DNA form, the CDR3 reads TGTGCCAGCAGCTTAGGGGAGTTGAACTATGGCTACACCTTC. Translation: CASSLGELNYGYTF.

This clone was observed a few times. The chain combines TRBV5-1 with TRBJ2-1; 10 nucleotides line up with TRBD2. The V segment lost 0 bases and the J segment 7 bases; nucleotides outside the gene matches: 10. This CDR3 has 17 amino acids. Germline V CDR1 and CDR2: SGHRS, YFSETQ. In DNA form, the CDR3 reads TGCGCCAGCAGCTTGGAAGGGACTAGCGATGTTTTGAATGAGCAGTTCTTC. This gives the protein CASSLEGTSDVLNEQFF.

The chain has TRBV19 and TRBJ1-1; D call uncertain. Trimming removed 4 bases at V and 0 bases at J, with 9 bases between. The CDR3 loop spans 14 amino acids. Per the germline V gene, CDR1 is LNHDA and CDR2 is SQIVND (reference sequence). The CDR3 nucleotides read TGTGCCAGTAGTACCCAAGGAGTGAACACTGAAGCTTTCTTT. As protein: CASSTQGVNTEAFF. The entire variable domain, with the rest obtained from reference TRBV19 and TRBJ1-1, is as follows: DGGITQSPKYLFRKEGQNVTLSCEQNLNHDAMYWYRQDPGQGLRLIYYSQIVNDFQKGDIAEGYSVSREKKESFPLTVTSAQKNPTAFYLCASSTQGVNTEAFFGQGTRLTVV.

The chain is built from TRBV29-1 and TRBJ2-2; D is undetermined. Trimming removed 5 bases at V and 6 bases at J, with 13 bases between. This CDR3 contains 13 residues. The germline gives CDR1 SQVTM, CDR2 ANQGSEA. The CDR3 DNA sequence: TGCAGCGTTTCTGAGGCACACGCCGGGGAGCTGTTTTTT. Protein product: CSVSEAHAGELFF.

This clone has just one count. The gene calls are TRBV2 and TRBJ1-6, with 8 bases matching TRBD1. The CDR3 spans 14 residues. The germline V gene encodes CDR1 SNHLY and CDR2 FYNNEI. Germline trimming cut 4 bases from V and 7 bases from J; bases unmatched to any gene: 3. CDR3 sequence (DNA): TGTGCCAGCAGTGTACGACAGGGGAATTCACCCCTCCACTTT. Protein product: CASSVRQGNSPLHF.

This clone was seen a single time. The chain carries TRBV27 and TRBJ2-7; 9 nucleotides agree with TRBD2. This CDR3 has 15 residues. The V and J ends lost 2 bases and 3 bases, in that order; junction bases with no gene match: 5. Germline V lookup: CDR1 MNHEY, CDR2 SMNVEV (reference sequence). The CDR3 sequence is CASSLRLAGIYEQYF. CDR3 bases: TGTGCCAGCAGTTTAAGGCTAGCGGGAATCTACGAGCAGTACTTC.

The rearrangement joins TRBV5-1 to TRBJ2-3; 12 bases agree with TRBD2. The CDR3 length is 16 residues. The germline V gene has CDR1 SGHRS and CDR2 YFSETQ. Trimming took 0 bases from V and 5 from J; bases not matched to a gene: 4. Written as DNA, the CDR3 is TGCGCCAGCAGCTTGGGACTAGCGGGGGCCATAGATACGCAGTATTTT. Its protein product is CASSLGLAGAIDTQYF.

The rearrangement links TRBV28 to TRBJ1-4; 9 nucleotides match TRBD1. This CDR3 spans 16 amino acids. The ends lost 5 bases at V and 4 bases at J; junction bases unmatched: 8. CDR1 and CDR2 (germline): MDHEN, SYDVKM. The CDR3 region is CASSLTGTGHNEKLFF. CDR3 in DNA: TGTGCCAGCAGTCTTACCGGGACAGGGCATAATGAAAAACTGTTTTTT.

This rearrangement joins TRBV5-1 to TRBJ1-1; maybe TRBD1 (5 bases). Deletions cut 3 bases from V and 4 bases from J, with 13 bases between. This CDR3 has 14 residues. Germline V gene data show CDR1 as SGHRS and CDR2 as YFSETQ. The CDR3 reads CASSSGTGGTEAFF. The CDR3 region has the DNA TGCGCCAGCAGCTCCGGCACGGGGGGCACTGAAGCTTTCTTT.

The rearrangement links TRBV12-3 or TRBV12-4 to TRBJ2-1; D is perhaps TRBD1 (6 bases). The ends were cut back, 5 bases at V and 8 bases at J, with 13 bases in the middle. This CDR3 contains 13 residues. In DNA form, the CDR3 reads TGTGCCAGCAGTCTACAGGGCTGGGATGAGCAGTTCTTC. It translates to CASSLQGWDEQFF.

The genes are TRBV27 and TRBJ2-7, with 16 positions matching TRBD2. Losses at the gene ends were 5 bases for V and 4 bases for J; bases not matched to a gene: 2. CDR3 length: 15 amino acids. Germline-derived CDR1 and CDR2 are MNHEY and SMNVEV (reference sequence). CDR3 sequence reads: CASSTGLAGGYEQYF. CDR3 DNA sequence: TGTGCCAGCAGTACGGGACTAGCGGGAGGGTACGAGCAGTACTTC.

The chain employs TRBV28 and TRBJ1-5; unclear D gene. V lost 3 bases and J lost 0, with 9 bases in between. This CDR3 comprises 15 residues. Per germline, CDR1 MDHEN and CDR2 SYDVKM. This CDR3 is CASSLVGYSNQPQHF. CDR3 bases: TGTGCCAGCAGTTTGGTCGGGTATAGCAATCAGCCCCAGCATTTT.

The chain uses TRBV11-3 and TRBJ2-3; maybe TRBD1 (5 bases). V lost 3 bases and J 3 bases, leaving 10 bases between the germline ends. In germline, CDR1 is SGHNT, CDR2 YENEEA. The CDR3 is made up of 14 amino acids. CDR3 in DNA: TGTGCCAGCAGCTTGCAGGGCAGTACAGATACGCAGTATTTT. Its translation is CASSLQGSTDTQYF.

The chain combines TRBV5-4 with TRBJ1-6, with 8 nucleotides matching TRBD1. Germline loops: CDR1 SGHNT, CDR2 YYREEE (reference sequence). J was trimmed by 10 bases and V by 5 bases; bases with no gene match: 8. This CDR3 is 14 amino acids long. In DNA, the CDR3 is TGTGCCAGCAGACAACAGGGGGTAGAATCACCCCTCCACTTT. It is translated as CASRQQGVESPLHF.

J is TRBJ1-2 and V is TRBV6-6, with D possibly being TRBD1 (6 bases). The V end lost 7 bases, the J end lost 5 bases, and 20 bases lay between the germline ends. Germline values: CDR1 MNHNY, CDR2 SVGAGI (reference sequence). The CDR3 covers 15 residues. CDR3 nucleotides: TGTGCCAGCACCCGGGGGGGGACATTAGGGTATGGCTACACCTTC. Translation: CASTRGGTLGYGYTF.

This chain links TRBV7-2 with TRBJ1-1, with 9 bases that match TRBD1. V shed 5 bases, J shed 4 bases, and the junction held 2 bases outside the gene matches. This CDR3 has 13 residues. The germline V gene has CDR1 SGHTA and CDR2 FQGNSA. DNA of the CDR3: TGTGCCAGCAGCCAGACAGGGGGCACTGAAGCTTTCTTT. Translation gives CASSQTGGTEAFF.

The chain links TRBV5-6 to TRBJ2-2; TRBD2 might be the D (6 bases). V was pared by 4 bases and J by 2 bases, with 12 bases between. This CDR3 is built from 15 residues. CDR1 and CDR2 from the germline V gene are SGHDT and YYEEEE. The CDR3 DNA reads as TGTGCCAGCAGCGACATGGGACTTAACACCGGGGAGCTGTTTTTT. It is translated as CASSDMGLNTGELFF.

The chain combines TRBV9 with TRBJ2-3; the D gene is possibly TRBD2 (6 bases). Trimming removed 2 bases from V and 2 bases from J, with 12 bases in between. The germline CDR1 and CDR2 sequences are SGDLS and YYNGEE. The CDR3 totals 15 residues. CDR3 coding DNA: TGTGCCAGCAGCGTGGATAGCGGATACACAGATACGCAGTATTTT. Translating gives CASSVDSGYTDTQYF.

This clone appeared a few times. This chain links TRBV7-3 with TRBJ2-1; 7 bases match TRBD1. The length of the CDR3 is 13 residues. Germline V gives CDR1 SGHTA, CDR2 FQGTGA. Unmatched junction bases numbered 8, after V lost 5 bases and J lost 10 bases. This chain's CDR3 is CASSLRRGGEQFF. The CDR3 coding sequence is TGTGCCAGCAGCCTCAGGAGAGGGGGCGAGCAGTTCTTC.

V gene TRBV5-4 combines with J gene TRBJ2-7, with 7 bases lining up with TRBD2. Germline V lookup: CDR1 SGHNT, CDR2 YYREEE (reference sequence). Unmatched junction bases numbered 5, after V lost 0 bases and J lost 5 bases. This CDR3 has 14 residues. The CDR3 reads CASSLDREGHEQYF. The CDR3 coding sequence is TGTGCCAGCAGCTTGGATAGGGAGGGGCACGAGCAGTACTTC.

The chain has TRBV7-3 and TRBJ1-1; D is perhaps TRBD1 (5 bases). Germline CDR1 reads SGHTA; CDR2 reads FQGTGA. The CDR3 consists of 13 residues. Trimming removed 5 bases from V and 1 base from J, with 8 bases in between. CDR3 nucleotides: TGTGCCAGCAGCGAAAGGGGGAACACTGAAGCTTTCTTT. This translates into CASSERGNTEAFF.

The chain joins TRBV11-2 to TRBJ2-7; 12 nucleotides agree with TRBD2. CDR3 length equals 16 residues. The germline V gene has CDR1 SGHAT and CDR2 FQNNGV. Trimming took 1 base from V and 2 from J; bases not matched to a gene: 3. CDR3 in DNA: TGTGCCAGCAGCTTAGCATGGACTAGCGGGACCTACGAGCAGTACTTC. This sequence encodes CASSLAWTSGTYEQYF.

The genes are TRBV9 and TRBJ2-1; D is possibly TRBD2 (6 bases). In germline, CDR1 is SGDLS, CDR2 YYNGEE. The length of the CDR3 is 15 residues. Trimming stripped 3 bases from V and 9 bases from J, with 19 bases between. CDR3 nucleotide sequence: TGTGCCAGCAGCGCGCGGAGGGAGGAAGGTAGTGAGCAGTTCTTC. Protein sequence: CASSARREEGSEQFF.